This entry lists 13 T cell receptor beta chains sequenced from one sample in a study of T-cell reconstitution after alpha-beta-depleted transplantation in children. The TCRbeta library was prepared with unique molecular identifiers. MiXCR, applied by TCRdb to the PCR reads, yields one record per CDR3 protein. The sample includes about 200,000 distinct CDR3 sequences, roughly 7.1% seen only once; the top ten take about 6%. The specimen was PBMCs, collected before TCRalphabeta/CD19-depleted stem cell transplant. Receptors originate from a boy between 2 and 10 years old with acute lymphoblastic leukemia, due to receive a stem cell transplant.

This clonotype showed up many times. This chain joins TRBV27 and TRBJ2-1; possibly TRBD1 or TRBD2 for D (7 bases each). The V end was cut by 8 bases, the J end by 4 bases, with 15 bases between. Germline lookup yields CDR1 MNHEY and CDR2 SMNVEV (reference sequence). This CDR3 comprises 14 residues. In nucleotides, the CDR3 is TGTGCCAGCCTCCCAGGGGGGGGTTACAATGAGCAGTTCTTC. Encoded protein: CASLPGGGYNEQFF.

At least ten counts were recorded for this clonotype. CDR3 amino acids: CASSQLAGEGNEQFF. Here the CDR3 DNA reads TGTGCCAGCAGCCAACTAGCGGGAGAGGGCAATGAGCAGTTCTTC. The chain is built from TRBV3-1 and TRBJ2-1; 10 positions agree with TRBD2. The CDR3 is 15 amino acids. Germline V gene lookup returns CDR1 LGHDT and CDR2 YNNKEL (reference sequence). Trimming at V came to 2 bases and at J to 6 bases, leaving 4 bases not matched to a gene.

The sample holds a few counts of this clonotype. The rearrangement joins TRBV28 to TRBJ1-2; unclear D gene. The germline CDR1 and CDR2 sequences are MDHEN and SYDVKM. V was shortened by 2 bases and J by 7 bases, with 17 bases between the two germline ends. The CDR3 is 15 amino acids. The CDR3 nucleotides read TGTGCCAGCAGTTTAAGTTTCCGGAGATCGGGTGGCTACACCTTC. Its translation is CASSLSFRRSGGYTF.

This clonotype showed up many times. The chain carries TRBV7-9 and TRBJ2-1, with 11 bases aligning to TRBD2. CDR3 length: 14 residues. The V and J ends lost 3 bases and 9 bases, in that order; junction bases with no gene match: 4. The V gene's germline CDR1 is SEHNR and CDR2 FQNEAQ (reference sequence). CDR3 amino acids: CASSFRSGGVEQFF. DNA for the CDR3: TGTGCCAGCAGCTTTCGTAGCGGGGGGGTTGAGCAGTTCTTC.

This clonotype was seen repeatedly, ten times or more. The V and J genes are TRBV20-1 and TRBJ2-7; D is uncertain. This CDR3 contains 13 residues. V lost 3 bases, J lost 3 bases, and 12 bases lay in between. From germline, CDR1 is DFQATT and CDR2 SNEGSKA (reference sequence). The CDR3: CSASASTGYEQYF. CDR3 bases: TGCAGTGCTAGTGCGTCTACGGGCTACGAGCAGTACTTC.

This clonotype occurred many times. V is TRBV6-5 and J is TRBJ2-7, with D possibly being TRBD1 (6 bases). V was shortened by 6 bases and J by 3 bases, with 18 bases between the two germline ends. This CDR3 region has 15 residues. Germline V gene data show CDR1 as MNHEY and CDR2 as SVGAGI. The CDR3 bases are TGTGCCAGCAGCCAAAATACCGGGACAAGCTACGAGCAGTACTTC. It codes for CASSQNTGTSYEQYF.

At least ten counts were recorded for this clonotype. The CDR3 sequence is CASSPTGDTEAFF. In DNA form, the CDR3 reads TGTGCCAGCAGCCCGACAGGGGACACTGAAGCTTTCTTT. The chain uses TRBV3-1 and TRBJ1-1, with 8 bases matching TRBD1. The V gene end was trimmed by 4 bases and the J gene end by 3 bases; junction bases not matched to a gene: 1. The CDR3 is 13 residues long. Germline V gene sequence: CDR1 LGHDT, CDR2 YNNKEL (reference sequence). The full variable domain, in which reference TRBV3-1 and TRBJ1-1 provide the parts outside the CDR3, is DTAVSQTPKYLVTQMGNDKSIKCEQNLGHDTMYWYKQDSKKFLKIMFSYNNKELIINETVPNRFSPKSPDKAHLNLHINSLELGDSAVYFCASSPTGDTEAFFGQGTRLTVV.

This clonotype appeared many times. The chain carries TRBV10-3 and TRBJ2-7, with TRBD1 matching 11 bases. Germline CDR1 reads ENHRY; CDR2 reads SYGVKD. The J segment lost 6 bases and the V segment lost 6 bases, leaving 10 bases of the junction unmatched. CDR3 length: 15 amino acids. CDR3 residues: CAIRPVLGTGGEQYF. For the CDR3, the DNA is TGTGCCATCAGACCTGTGCTCGGGACAGGGGGCGAGCAGTACTTC.

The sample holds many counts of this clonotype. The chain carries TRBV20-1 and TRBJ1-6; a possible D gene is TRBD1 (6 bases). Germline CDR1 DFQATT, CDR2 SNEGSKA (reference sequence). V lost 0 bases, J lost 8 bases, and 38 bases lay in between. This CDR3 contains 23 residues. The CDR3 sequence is CSARDLGRGRFHPQPEYYSPLHF. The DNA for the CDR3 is TGCAGTGCTAGAGATCTTGGTCGGGGGCGATTCCATCCCCAGCCGGAATATTATTCACCCCTCCACTTT.

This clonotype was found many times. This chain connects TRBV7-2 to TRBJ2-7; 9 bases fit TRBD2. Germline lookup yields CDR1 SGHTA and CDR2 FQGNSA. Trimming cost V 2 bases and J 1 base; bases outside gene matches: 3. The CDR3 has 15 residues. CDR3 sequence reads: CASSLLAGPSYEQYF. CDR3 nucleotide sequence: TGTGCCAGCAGCTTACTAGCGGGGCCTTCCTACGAGCAGTACTTC.

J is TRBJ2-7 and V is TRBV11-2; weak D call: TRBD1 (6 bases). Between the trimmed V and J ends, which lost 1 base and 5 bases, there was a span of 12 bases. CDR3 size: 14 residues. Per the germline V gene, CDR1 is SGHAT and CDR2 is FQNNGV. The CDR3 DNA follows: TGTGCCAGCAGCTTAGGGGCCAGGGGCGACGAGCAGTACTTC. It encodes CASSLGARGDEQYF.

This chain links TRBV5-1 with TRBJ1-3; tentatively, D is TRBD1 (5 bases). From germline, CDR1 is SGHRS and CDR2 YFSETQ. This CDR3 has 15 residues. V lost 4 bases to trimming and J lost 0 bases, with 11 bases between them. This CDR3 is CASSVDSHSGNTIYF. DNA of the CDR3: TGCGCCAGCAGCGTTGACAGCCACTCTGGAAACACCATATATTTT.

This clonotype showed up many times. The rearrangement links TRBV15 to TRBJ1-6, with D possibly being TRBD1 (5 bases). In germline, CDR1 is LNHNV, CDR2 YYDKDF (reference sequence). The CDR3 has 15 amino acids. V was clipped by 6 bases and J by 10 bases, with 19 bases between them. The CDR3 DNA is TGTGCCACCAGGACGACTAGAGGGGTTAGCTCACCCCTCCACTTT. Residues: CATRTTRGVSSPLHF.